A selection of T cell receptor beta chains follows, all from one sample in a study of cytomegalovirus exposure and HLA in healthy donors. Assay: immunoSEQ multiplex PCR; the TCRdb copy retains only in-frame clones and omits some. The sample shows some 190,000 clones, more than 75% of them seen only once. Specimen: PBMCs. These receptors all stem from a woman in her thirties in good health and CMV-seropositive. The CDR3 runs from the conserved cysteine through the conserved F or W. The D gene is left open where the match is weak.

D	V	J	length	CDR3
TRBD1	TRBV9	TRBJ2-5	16	CASSPGQASMQETQYF
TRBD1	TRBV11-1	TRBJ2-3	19	CASSPQPGTGGFNTDTQYF
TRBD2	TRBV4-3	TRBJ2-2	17	CASSQPASGGPGGELFF
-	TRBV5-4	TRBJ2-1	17	CASSPDPGSTAGNEQFF
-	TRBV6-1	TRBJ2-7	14	CASSEWRGTYEQYF
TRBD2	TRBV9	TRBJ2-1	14	CASSPSGGDNEQFF
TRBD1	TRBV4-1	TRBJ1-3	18	CASSQETGGTRSGNTIYF
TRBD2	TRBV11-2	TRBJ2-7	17	CASTRRLLAGDSYEQYF
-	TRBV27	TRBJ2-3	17	CASSLSKAGPSTDTQYF
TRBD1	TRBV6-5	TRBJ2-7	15	CASSPRQGGSYEQYF
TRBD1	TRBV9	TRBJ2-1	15	CASSPPTGGLDEQFF
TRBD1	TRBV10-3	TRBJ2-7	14	CAISDGTGNYEQYF
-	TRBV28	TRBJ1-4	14	CASSLIAGVGKLFF
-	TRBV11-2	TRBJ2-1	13	CASSLGVSRGNFF
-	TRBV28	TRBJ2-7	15	CASSLGGQPPYEQYF
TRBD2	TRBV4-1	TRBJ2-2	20	CASSQAAGLAQGDHTGELFF
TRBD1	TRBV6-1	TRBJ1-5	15	CASSSPGQGNQPQHF
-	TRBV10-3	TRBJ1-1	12	CATRDLNTEAFF
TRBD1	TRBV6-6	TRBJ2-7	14	CASSLVGQVYEQYF
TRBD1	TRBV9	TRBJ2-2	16	CASSAGTGVNTGELFF